This TCR beta chain is from a study of blood T cell repertoires in COVID-19. The overall study: Samples representing acute and convalescent COVID-19 were sourced from the United States, Italy and Spain. In each case, the material was cDNA or gDNA derived from T cells, B-cell-depleted T cells, or PBMCs.

This clone was picked up a small number of times. Germline CDR1 reads SEHNR; CDR2 reads FQNEAQ (reference sequence). This CDR3 spans 15 amino acids. The germline V and J ends were trimmed by 6 bases and 8 bases, with 22 bases remaining between them. Authors' data handling: Estimates of nucleated cell counts were drawn from the amplification of reference gene primers. Clones were sequenced by immunoSEQ multiplex PCR, and TCRdb holds only the in-frame ones, with some missing. The DNA gave D and trimming, while V, J and clone size come from that table. The repertoire consists of roughly 200,000 clones, with approximately 85% occurring once and the leading ten covering around 9.9%.

Sequencing was carried out using peripheral blood. The sequence came from a human donor with active or convalescent COVID-19. The donor label of this sample is uncertain. The V gene is TRBV7-9, the J gene TRBJ1-1, with D possibly TRBD1 on 5 matching bases. The chain's CDR3 is CASSPWVGGAGEAFF. CDR3 nucleotide sequence: TGTGCCAGCAGTCCATGGGTGGGAGGGGCTGGAGAAGCTTTCTTT.